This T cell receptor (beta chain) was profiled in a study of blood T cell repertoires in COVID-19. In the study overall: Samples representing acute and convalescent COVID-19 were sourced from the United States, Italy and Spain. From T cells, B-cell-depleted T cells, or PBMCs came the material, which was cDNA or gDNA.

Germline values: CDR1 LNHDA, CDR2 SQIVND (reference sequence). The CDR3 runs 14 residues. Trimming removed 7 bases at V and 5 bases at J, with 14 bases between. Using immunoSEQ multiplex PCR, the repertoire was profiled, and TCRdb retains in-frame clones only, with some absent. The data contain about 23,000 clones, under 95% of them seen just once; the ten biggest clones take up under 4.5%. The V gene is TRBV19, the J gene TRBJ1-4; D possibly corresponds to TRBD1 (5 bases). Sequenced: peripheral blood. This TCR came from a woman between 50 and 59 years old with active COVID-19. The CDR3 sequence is CASIGQGGNEKLFF. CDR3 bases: TGTGCCAGTATCGGCCAGGGAGGGAATGAAAAACTGTTTTTT.